This TCR beta chain is drawn from a study of regulatory T cells in long-lasting Graves disease. This clonotype has only a few counts. Time point defined: newly diagnosed GD, antithyroid drugs for less than 3 months. The TCR library was prepared using RNA isolated from PBMCs. In building TCR beta libraries, iRepertoire HTBI primers were used together with Arm-PCR of CDR3 regions. MiXCR, run by TCRdb on the multiplex PCR reads, gives a single entry per CDR3 protein. The sample contains some 220,000 distinct CDR3 sequences, roughly 20% of which appear only once. There are 13 residues in the CDR3. Trimming pared 4 bases from V and 1 base from J, leaving 6 bases between. Germline CDR1 and CDR2: WNHNN and SYGVQD (reference sequence). The same data also contributed to another study, on T cells in Graves' hyperthyroidism and ophthalmopathy. That paper notes: HTBI primers were the set used in a first-round RT-PCR of the TCR CDR3.

The sequenced sample was peripheral blood mononuclear cells (PBMCs), obtained at new diagnosis, from a patient treated with antithyroid drugs. The receptor's source is a woman aged 25 to 39 with Graves disease. V gene TRBV10-1 combines with J gene TRBJ2-3; D remains ambiguous. The CDR3 DNA follows: TGCGCCAGCAGTGTTGGAGGCACAGATACGCAGTATTTT. Encoded protein: CASSVGGTDTQYF.